A single sample gave rise to the 32 T cell receptor beta chains below, sequenced in a study of T cells after yellow fever vaccination. TCRdb used MiXCR to reprocess the 5' RACE reads, holding one entry per CDR3 protein. The sample includes 450,000 to 550,000 distinct CDR3 sequences, 20% to 25% of them seen just once. The material was PBMCs, obtained 21 days after the first yellow fever vaccination. These receptors were collected from a man aged 18 to 29 who received the YFV17D yellow fever vaccine.

The chain couples TRBV11-3 to TRBJ2-1, with a possible D match to TRBD2 (5 bases). Trimming pared 6 bases from V and 3 bases from J, leaving 12 bases between. Germline assignment: CDR1 SGHNT and CDR2 YENEEA. The CDR3 spans 14 residues. The CDR3 DNA is TGTGCCAGCAGTCCTCGGGGTTTCTACAATGAGCAGTTCTTC. Translated, it gives CASSPRGFYNEQFF.

The CDR3: CASSLLGGGWSYNSPLHF. The DNA for the CDR3 is TGCGCCAGCAGCTTACTTGGAGGGGGATGGTCCTATAATTCACCCCTCCACTTT. V gene TRBV4-1 combines with J gene TRBJ1-6; weak D call: TRBD1 (6 bases). The germline V gene encodes CDR1 MGHRA and CDR2 YSYEKL. V was pared by 5 bases and J by 1 base, with 18 bases between. This CDR3 has 18 residues.

The chain employs TRBV30 and TRBJ2-6, with D possibly matching TRBD2 (5 bases). Per the germline V gene, CDR1 is GTSNPN and CDR2 is SVGIG (reference sequence). The CDR3 is 16 amino acids. Trimming left V 2 bases short and J 4 bases short, with 15 bases between. CDR3 sequence: CAWSPGAGLGANVLTF. The CDR3 coding sequence is TGTGCCTGGAGTCCGGGCGCGGGCCTGGGGGCCAACGTCCTGACTTTC. Full variable domain (missing parts from reference TRBV30 and TRBJ2-6): SQTIHQWPATLVQPVGSPLSLECTVEGTSNPNLYWYRQAAGRGLQLLFYSVGIGQISSEVPQNLSASRPQDRQFILSSKKLLLSDSGFYLCAWSPGAGLGANVLTFGAGSRLTVL.

This chain links TRBV4-2 with TRBJ1-1; a weak D match, TRBD1 (5 bases). CDR3 size: 15 residues. CDR1 is LGHNA, CDR2 YNFKEQ, per germline. V was cut by 4 bases and J by 3 bases, with 15 bases left in between. The CDR3 protein is CASSPEGWGDTEAFF. In nucleotides, the CDR3 is TGTGCCAGCAGCCCCGAAGGATGGGGGGACACTGAAGCTTTCTTT.

This clonotype has just a few counts. CDR3 amino acids: CASSLGQGIGNEQFF. In DNA, the CDR3 is TGCGCCAGCAGCTTGGGGCAGGGGATCGGGAATGAGCAGTTCTTC. The chain employs TRBV5-1 and TRBJ2-1, with D possibly being TRBD1 (6 bases). In germline, CDR1 is SGHRS, CDR2 YFSETQ. CDR3 length: 15 residues. V lost 0 bases and J 7 bases, leaving 14 bases between the germline ends. Full variable domain (rest looked up from reference TRBV5-1 and TRBJ2-1): KAGVTQTPRYLIKTRGQQVTLSCSPISGHRSVSWYQQTPGQGLQFLFEYFSETQRNKGNFPGRFSGRQFSNSRSEMNVSTLELGDSALYLCASSLGQGIGNEQFFGPGTRLTVL.

The V call is TRBV20-1, the J call TRBJ2-2, with 8 bases aligning to TRBD2. The CDR3 consists of 14 residues. J lost 4 bases, V lost 5 bases, and 6 bases had no gene match. The germline V gene has CDR1 DFQATT and CDR2 SNEGSKA (reference sequence). The CDR3 sequence is CSAGGAGVTGELFF. DNA for the CDR3: TGCAGTGCTGGAGGAGCGGGAGTCACCGGGGAGCTGTTTTTT.

This clonotype was seen at least ten times. The chain links TRBV27 to TRBJ2-5; 7 nucleotides agree with TRBD1. Unmatched junction bases numbered 5, after V lost 5 bases and J lost 5 bases. Germline V gene sequence: CDR1 MNHEY, CDR2 SMNVEV (reference sequence). The CDR3 has 13 residues. CDR3 nucleotides: TGTGCCAGCAGTCTGACAGGGTTGGAGACCCAGTACTTC. This gives the protein CASSLTGLETQYF.

This clonotype was found a few times. The rearrangement joins TRBV6-5 to TRBJ1-6, with TRBD1 matching 7 bases. Losses at the gene ends were 4 bases for V and 7 bases for J; bases not matched to a gene: 7. Germline loops: CDR1 MNHEY, CDR2 SVGAGI. The CDR3 totals 15 residues. The CDR3 is CASSFAGTANSPLHF. DNA for the CDR3: TGTGCCAGCAGTTTCGCCGGGACAGCCAATTCACCCCTCCACTTT.

This clonotype was recorded a few times. The chain recombines TRBV9 with TRBJ2-2, with a weak D call TRBD2 (6 bases). This CDR3 is 16 amino acids long. Trimming took 0 bases from V and 4 from J, leaving 13 bases between them. Germline V gives CDR1 SGDLS, CDR2 YYNGEE. The CDR3 is CASSVARGLGTGELFF. The CDR3 DNA is TGTGCCAGCAGCGTAGCGCGGGGTTTGGGCACCGGGGAGCTGTTTTTT. Variable domain in full (rest from reference TRBV9 and TRBJ2-2): DSGVTQTPKHLITATGQRVTLRCSPRSGDLSVYWYQQSLDQGLQFLIQYYNGEERAKGNILERFSAQQFPDLHSELNLSSLELGDSALYFCASSVARGLGTGELFFGEGSRLTVL.

The chain uses TRBV6-1 and TRBJ2-5; no reliable D call. The CDR3 runs 14 residues. V lost 5 bases and J lost 4, with 14 bases in between. Germline lookup yields CDR1 MNHNS and CDR2 SASEGT. The CDR3 sequence is CASSRHDSIETQYF. CDR3 DNA: TGTGCCAGCAGTCGACACGACTCTATAGAGACCCAGTACTTC.

In its sample, this clonotype was seen a few times. V is TRBV5-6 and J is TRBJ2-3, with 8 bases matching TRBD2. Germline CDR1 is SGHDT and CDR2 is YYEEEE. After removal of 0 bases from V and 3 bases from J, the junction contained 9 bases not matched to a gene. This CDR3 contains 17 residues. The CDR3 DNA reads as TGTGCCAGCAGCTTGGCGACTAGCGCAAAGGGAACAGATACGCAGTATTTT. Amino acid sequence: CASSLATSAKGTDTQYF.

This clonotype was seen only a few times. The rearrangement links TRBV12-3 or TRBV12-4 to TRBJ2-5; no firm D call. V lost 5 bases and J 0 bases, leaving 22 bases between the germline ends. The CDR3 has 18 amino acids. CDR3 sequence (DNA): TGTGCCAGCAGTGAGATTAGGTTTAGGCAGGCGTACCAAGAGACCCAGTACTTC. It codes for CASSEIRFRQAYQETQYF.

The chain uses TRBV12-3 or TRBV12-4 and TRBJ1-1, with 9 positions matching TRBD1. The trim removed 6 bases at V and 4 bases at J, leaving 6 bases unmatched. The CDR3 length is 14 residues. The CDR3 region has the DNA TGTGCCAGCAGCCACGACAGGGGGGGCACTGAAGCTTTCTTT. Protein product: CASSHDRGGTEAFF.

The V and J genes are TRBV12-5 and TRBJ1-2; D is uncertain. V was shortened by 6 bases and J by 0 bases, with 14 bases between the two germline ends. The CDR3 has 15 residues. The germline CDR1 and CDR2 sequences are LGHNT and FRNRAP. The CDR3 loop is CASGGGFRANYGYTF. The CDR3 bases are TGTGCTAGTGGGGGCGGTTTTCGGGCTAACTATGGCTACACCTTC.

The chain joins TRBV5-1 to TRBJ1-1; 7 bases agree with TRBD1. The CDR3 sequence is 12 residues long. Germline V gives CDR1 SGHRS, CDR2 YFSETQ. Trimming at V came to 8 bases and at J to 4 bases, leaving 5 bases not matched to a gene. CDR3 sequence reads: CASSTGRTEAFF. CDR3 coding DNA: TGCGCCAGTTCGACAGGGCGCACTGAAGCTTTCTTT.

The V gene is TRBV5-5, the J gene TRBJ1-6; TRBD1 matches at 10 bases. Germline CDR1 SGHKS, CDR2 YYEKEE (reference sequence). The length of the CDR3 is 17 residues. Germline trimming cut 1 base from V and 10 bases from J; bases unmatched to any gene: 11. Here the CDR3 reads CASSLLLRQGANSPLHF. The CDR3 nucleotides read TGTGCCAGCAGCTTGCTGCTTCGACAGGGGGCTAACTCACCCCTCCACTTT.

The V call is TRBV4-2, the J call TRBJ2-3; 10 positions agree with TRBD1. Germline CDR1 reads LGHNA; CDR2 reads YNFKEQ. V lost 6 bases and J lost 4; bases outside the gene matches: 10. The CDR3 runs to 16 residues. CDR3 sequence (DNA): TGTGCCAGCAGGTCAATGGGACAGGGGATTGCAGATACGCAGTATTTT. Its protein product is CASRSMGQGIADTQYF.

This clonotype was seen repeatedly, ten times or more. V usage is TRBV20-1 and J usage is TRBJ2-7; the D call may be TRBD1 or TRBD2 (5 bases each). The V end was cut by 2 bases, the J end by 2 bases, with 13 bases between. The CDR3 covers 14 residues. Germline assignment: CDR1 DFQATT and CDR2 SNEGSKA (reference sequence). The CDR3 region is CSARYRDAPYEQYF. The CDR3 nucleotides are TGCAGTGCTAGATACCGGGACGCTCCCTACGAGCAGTACTTC.

This clonotype was seen more than once but under ten times. This rearrangement joins TRBV20-1 to TRBJ2-7; 14 nucleotides align to TRBD2. CDR1 DFQATT and CDR2 SNEGSKA come from the germline V gene (reference sequence). CDR3 size: 15 residues. V trimming: 3 bases; J trimming: 0 bases; junction bases outside the gene matches: 1. CDR3 sequence reads: CSARGTSGGSYEQYF. CDR3 sequence (DNA): TGCAGTGCTAGGGGGACTAGCGGGGGCTCCTACGAGCAGTACTTC.

This chain uses TRBV5-1 with TRBJ2-1, with TRBD2 matching 12 bases. The germline CDR1 and CDR2 sequences are SGHRS and YFSETQ. There are 16 residues in the CDR3. With 4 bases clipped from V and 2 bases from J, the junction kept 4 bases outside the gene matches. CDR3 sequence: CASSQRLAGAYNEQFF. The CDR3 DNA sequence: TGCGCCAGCAGCCAGAGACTAGCGGGGGCCTACAATGAGCAGTTCTTC.

Only a few counts were recorded for this clonotype. The V and J genes are TRBV5-1 and TRBJ2-5; D possibly corresponds to TRBD2 (6 bases). The germline CDR1 and CDR2 sequences are SGHRS and YFSETQ. The length of the CDR3 is 15 residues. Trimming took 0 bases from V and 1 from J, leaving 10 bases between them. The CDR3 region is CASSLEAGSQETQYF. In DNA form, the CDR3 reads TGCGCCAGCAGCTTGGAGGCGGGGTCCCAAGAGACCCAGTACTTC.

This clonotype was recorded a few times. The chain has TRBV28 and TRBJ1-2, with D tentatively TRBD1 (5 bases). The CDR3 spans 12 residues. Germline V gives CDR1 MDHEN, CDR2 SYDVKM. Trimming shortened V by 7 bases and J by 8 bases, and 14 bases separated the two germline ends. The DNA of the CDR3 is TGTGCCAGCACCTTCGGGGGTAGCGGCTACACCTTC. It specifies CASTFGGSGYTF.

This clonotype was seen a handful of times. The chain links TRBV30 to TRBJ2-5; the D gene is possibly TRBD2 (5 bases). Per the germline V gene, CDR1 is GTSNPN and CDR2 is SVGIG (reference sequence). Trimming took 1 base from V and 9 from J, leaving 15 bases between them. This CDR3 comprises 13 residues. The CDR3, as DNA: TGTGCCTGGAGTGCCAGCGGCCCTGGGGCCCAGTACTTC. Protein: CAWSASGPGAQYF.

This clonotype was seen repeatedly, ten times or more. The rearrangement links TRBV6-5 to TRBJ2-1; D is unclear. CDR1 MNHEY and CDR2 SVGAGI come from the germline V gene. This CDR3 is 13 amino acids long. V shed 2 bases and J shed 4 bases, with 6 bases lying between them. DNA of the CDR3: TGTGCCAGCAGTTACGGACGGTACAATGAGCAGTTCTTC. As protein: CASSYGRYNEQFF.

The chain is built from TRBV11-1 and TRBJ1-1; 10 bases are shared with TRBD1. Germline V CDR1 and CDR2: SGHAT, FQDESV (reference sequence). Losses at the gene ends were 5 bases for V and 3 bases for J; bases not matched to a gene: 15. There are 18 residues in the CDR3. The DNA of the CDR3 is TGTGCCAGCAGCGCAGGGGACAGGGGCTCGGGACTGGACACTGAAGCTTTCTTT. Translating it yields CASSAGDRGSGLDTEAFF.

The chain has TRBV6-4 and TRBJ2-3; TRBD2 is a possible D gene (6 bases). V was shortened by 6 bases and J by 2 bases, with 12 bases between the two germline ends. The germline V gene has CDR1 MRHNA and CDR2 SNTAGT. The CDR3 contains 14 residues. Here the CDR3 DNA reads TGTGCCAGCAGCCCGATGGGACTCACAGATACGCAGTATTTT. Its protein product is CASSPMGLTDTQYF.

This chain uses TRBV6-5 with TRBJ2-2; 7 bases are a match to TRBD1. CDR3 length equals 15 residues. CDR1 MNHEY and CDR2 SVGAGI come from the germline V gene. V trimming: 4 bases; J trimming: 5 bases; junction bases outside the gene matches: 7. This CDR3 reads CASSSIGTETGELFF. Written as DNA, the CDR3 is TGTGCCAGCAGTTCTATCGGGACAGAAACCGGGGAGCTGTTTTTT.

The J gene is TRBJ2-1, the V gene TRBV6-1, with 7 bases lining up with TRBD2. The CDR3 spans 15 residues. Germline lookup yields CDR1 MNHNS and CDR2 SASEGT. Losses at the gene ends were 2 bases for V and 3 bases for J; bases not matched to a gene: 4. The DNA for the CDR3 is TGTGCCAGCAGTGAACGGTCTAGCGGCTACAATGAGCAGTTCTTC. It specifies CASSERSSGYNEQFF.

This clonotype was found many times. The chain joins TRBV25-1 to TRBJ2-4; D uncertain. V lost 6 bases, J lost 1 base, and 16 bases lay in between. CDR1 is MGHDK, CDR2 SYGVNS, per germline. The CDR3 totals 16 residues. This CDR3 is CASRALGQEAKNIQYF. DNA of the CDR3: TGTGCCAGCAGGGCGCTCGGTCAGGAGGCCAAAAACATTCAGTACTTC.

V gene TRBV10-3 combines with J gene TRBJ1-1, with TRBD1 matching over 7 bases. This CDR3 contains 13 residues. The V gene end was trimmed by 6 bases and the J gene end by 8 bases; junction bases not matched to a gene: 9. Germline assignment: CDR1 ENHRY and CDR2 SYGVKD. The CDR3 region has the DNA TGTGCCATCAGCCGACAGGGAGAGGGGGAAGCTTTCTTT. This codes for CAISRQGEGEAFF.

This sequence joins TRBV10-3 and TRBJ2-7; D not resolved. The CDR3 length is 14 residues. The V and J ends lost 0 bases and 3 bases respectively, with 9 bases between them. From germline, CDR1 is ENHRY and CDR2 SYGVKD. Written as DNA, the CDR3 is TGTGCCATCAGTGAGTCATACAGAAGCTACGAGCAGTACGTC. Translated: CAISESYRSYEQYV.

The table lists this clonotype with a few counts. V gene TRBV7-9 combines with J gene TRBJ2-7, with D perhaps given as TRBD1 or TRBD2 (5 bases each). From germline, CDR1 is SEHNR and CDR2 FQNEAQ (reference sequence). The CDR3 is 13 amino acids. V dropped 3 bases and J dropped 3 bases, with 9 bases sitting between them. The DNA of the CDR3 is TGTGCCAGCAGCTTTGGGACGAACTACGAGCAGTACGTC. It specifies CASSFGTNYEQYV.